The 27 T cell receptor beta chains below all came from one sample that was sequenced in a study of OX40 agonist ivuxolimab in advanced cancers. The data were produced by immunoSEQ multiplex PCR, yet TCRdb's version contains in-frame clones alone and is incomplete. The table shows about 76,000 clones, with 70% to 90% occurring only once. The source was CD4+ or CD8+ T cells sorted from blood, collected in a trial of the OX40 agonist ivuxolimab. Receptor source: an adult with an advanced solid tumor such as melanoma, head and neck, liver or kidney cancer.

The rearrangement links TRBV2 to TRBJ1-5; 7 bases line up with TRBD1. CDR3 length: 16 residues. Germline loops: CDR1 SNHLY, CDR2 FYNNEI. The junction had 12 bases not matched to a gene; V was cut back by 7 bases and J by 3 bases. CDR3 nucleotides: TGTGCCAGCAAGGGTTTCCTGACAGGGAACAATCAGCCCCAGCATTTT. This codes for CASKGFLTGNNQPQHF.

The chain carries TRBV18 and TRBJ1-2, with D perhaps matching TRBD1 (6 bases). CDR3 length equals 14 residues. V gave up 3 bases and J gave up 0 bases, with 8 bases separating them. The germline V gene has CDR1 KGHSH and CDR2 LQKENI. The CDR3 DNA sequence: TGTGCCAGCTCACCTGGGACATCTAACTATGGCTACACCTTC. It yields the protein CASSPGTSNYGYTF.

The CDR3 sequence is CASSLGASTDTQYF. Written as DNA, the CDR3 is TGTGCCAGCAGCTTAGGCGCTAGCACAGATACGCAGTATTTT. V and J are TRBV7-8 and TRBJ2-3; D not resolved. The CDR3 loop spans 14 amino acids. V was pared by 1 base and J by 0 bases, with 5 bases between. Germline loops: CDR1 SGHVS, CDR2 FQNEAQ.

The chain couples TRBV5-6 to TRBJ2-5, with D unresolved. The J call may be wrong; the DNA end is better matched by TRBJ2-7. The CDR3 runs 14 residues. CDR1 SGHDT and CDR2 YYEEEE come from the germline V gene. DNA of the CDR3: TGTGCCAGCAGCTTAATTGGTCGCAACTACGAGCAGTACTTC. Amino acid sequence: CASSLIGRNYEQYF.

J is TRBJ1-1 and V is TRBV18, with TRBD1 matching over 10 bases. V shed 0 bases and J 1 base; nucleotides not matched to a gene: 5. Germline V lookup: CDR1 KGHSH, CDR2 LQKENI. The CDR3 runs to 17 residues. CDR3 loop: CASSPPLGQGENTEAFF. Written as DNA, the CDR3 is TGTGCCAGCTCACCACCGCTCGGACAGGGGGAGAACACTGAAGCTTTCTTT.

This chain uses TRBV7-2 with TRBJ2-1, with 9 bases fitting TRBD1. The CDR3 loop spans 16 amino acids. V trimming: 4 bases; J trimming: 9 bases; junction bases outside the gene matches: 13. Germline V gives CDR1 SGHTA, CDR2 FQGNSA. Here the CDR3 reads CASSYRGRGKLSEQFF. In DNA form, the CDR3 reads TGTGCCAGCAGCTACAGGGGGCGCGGGAAATTAAGTGAGCAGTTCTTC.

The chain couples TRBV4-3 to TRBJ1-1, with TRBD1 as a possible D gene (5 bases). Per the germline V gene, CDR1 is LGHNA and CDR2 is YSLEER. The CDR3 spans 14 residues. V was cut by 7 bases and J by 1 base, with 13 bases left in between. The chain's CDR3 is CASNPGHPNTEAFF. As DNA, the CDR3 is TGCGCCAGCAATCCCGGACACCCGAACACTGAAGCTTTCTTT.

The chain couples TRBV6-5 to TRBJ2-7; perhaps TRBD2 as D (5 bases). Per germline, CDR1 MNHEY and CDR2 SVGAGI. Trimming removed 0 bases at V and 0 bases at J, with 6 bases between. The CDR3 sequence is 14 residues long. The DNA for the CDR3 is TGTGCCAGCAGTTACTCGGGGAGCTCCTACGAGCAGTACTTC. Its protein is CASSYSGSSYEQYF.

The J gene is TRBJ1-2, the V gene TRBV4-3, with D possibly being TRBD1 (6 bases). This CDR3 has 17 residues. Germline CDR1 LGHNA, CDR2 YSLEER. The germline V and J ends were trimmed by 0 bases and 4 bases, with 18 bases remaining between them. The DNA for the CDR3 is TGCGCCAGCAGCCAAGAGGCAGGGGCGGCGGAACGCTATGGCTACACCTTC. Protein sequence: CASSQEAGAAERYGYTF.

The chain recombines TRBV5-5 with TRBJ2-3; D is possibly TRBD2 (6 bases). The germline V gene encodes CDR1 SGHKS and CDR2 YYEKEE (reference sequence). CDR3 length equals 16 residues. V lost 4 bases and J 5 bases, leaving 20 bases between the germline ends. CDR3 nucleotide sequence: TGTGCCAGCAGCCCACTCACCGGGATGGGGGGAGATACGCAGTATTTT. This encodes CASSPLTGMGGDTQYF.

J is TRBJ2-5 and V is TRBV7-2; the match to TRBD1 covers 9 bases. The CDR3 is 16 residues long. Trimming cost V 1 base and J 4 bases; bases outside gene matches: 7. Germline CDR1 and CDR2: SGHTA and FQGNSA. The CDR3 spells CASSLVGTGLRETQYF. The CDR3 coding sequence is TGTGCCAGCAGCTTAGTAGGGACAGGGCTGAGAGAGACCCAGTACTTC.

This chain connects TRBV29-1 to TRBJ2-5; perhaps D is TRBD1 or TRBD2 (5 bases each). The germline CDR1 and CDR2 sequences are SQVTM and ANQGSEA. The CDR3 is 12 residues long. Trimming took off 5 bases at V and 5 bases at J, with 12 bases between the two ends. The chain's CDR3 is CSVRGLGETQYF. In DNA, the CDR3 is TGCAGCGTTCGGGGCCTGGGCGAGACCCAGTACTTC.

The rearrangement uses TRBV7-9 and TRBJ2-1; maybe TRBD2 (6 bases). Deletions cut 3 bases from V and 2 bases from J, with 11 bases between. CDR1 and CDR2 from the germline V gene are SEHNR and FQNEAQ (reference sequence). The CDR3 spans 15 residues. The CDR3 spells CASSLEGFPYNEQFF. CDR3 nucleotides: TGTGCCAGCAGCTTGGAGGGTTTCCCCTACAATGAGCAGTTCTTC.

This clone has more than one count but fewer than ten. CDR3: CASSADRGVTEAFF. Here the CDR3 DNA reads TGTGCCAGCAGTGCGGACAGGGGGGTTACTGAAGCTTTCTTT. The rearrangement uses TRBV6-1 and TRBJ1-1, with 10 bases matching TRBD1. CDR3 length: 14 amino acids. The V gene end was trimmed by 4 bases and the J gene end by 5 bases; junction bases not matched to a gene: 4. From germline, CDR1 is MNHNS and CDR2 SASEGT.

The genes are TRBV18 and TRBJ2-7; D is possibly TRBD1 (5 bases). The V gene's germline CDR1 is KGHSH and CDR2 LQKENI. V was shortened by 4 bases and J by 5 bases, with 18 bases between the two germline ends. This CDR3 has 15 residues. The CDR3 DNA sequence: TGTGCCAGCTCACGAGATCAGGGTCAACCTAACGAGCAGTACTTC. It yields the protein CASSRDQGQPNEQYF.

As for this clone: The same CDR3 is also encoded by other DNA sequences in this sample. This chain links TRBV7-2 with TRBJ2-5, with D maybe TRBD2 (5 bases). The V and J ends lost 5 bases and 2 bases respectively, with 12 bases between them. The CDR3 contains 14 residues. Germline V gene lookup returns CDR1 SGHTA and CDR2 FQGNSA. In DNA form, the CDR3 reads TGTGCCAGCAGCCCCCCCGGGGAACAAGAGACCCAGTACTTC. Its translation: CASSPPGEQETQYF.

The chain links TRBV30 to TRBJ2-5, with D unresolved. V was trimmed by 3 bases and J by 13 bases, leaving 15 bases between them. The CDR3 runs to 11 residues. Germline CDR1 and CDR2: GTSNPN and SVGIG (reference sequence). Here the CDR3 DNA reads TGTGCCTGGAGGGAAGGACGGCTCGTGTACTTC. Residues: CAWREGRLVYF. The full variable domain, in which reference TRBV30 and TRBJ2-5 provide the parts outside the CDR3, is SQTIHQWPATLVQPVGSPLSLECTVEGTSNPNLYWYRQAAGRGLQLLFYSVGIGQISSEVPQNLSASRPQDRQFILSSKKLLLSDSGFYLCAWREGRLVYFGPGTRLLVL.

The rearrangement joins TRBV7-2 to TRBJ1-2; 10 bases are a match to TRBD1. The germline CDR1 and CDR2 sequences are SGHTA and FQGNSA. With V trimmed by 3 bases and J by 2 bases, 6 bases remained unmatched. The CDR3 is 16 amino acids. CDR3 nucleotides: TGTGCCAGCAGCTTTCAGACAGGGGGCACGAACTATGGCTACACCTTC. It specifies CASSFQTGGTNYGYTF.

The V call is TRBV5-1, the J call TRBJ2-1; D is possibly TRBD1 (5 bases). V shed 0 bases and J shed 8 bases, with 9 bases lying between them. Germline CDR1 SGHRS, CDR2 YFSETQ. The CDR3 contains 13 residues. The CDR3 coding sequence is TGCGCCAGCAGCTTGGAGGGGTCAGATGAGCAGTTCTTC. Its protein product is CASSLEGSDEQFF. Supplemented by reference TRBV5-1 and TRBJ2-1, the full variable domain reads KAGVTQTPRYLIKTRGQQVTLSCSPISGHRSVSWYQQTPGQGLQFLFEYFSETQRNKGNFPGRFSGRQFSNSRSEMNVSTLELGDSALYLCASSLEGSDEQFFGPGTRLTVL.

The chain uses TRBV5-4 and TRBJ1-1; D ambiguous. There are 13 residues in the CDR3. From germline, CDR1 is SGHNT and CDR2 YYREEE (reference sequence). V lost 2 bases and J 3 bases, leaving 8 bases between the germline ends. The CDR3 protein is CASSFGEDTEAFF. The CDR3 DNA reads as TGTGCCAGCAGCTTTGGAGAGGACACTGAAGCTTTCTTT.

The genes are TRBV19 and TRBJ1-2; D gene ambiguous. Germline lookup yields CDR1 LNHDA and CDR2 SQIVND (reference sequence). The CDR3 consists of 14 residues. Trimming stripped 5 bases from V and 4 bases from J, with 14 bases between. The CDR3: CASSWATSSYGYTF. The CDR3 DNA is TGTGCCAGTAGTTGGGCCACCTCGTCCTATGGCTACACCTTC. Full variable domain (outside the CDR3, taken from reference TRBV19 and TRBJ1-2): DGGITQSPKYLFRKEGQNVTLSCEQNLNHDAMYWYRQDPGQGLRLIYYSQIVNDFQKGDIAEGYSVSREKKESFPLTVTSAQKNPTAFYLCASSWATSSYGYTFGSGTRLTVV.

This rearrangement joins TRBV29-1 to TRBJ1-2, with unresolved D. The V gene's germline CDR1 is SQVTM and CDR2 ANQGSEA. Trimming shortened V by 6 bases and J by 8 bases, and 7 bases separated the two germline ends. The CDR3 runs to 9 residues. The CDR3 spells CSVEGGYTF. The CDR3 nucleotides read TGCAGCGTCGAGGGCGGCTACACCTTC. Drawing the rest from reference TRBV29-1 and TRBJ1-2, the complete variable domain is SAVISQKPSRDICQRGTSLTIQCQVDSQVTMMFWYRQQPGQSLTLIATANQGSEATYESGFVIDKFPISRPNLTFSTLTVSNMSPEDSSIYLCSVEGGYTFGSGTRLTVV.

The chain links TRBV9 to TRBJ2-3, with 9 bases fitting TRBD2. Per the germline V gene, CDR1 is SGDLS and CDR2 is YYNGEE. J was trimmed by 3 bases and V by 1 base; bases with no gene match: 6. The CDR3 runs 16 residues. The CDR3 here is CASSVKLAGPTDTQYF. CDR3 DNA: TGTGCCAGCAGCGTAAAGCTAGCGGGGCCAACAGATACGCAGTATTTT. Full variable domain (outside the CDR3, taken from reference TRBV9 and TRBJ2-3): DSGVTQTPKHLITATGQRVTLRCSPRSGDLSVYWYQQSLDQGLQFLIQYYNGEERAKGNILERFSAQQFPDLHSELNLSSLELGDSALYFCASSVKLAGPTDTQYFGPGTRLTVL.

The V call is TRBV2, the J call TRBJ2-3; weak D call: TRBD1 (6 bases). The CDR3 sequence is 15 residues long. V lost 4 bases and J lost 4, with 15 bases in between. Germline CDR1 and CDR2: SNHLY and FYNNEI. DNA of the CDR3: TGTGCCAGCAGTGTTTATGGGACACCGGCAGATACGCAGTATTTT. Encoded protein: CASSVYGTPADTQYF.

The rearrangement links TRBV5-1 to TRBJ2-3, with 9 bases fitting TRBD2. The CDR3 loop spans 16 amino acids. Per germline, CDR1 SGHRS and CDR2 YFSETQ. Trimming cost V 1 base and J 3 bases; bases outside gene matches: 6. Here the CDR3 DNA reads TGCGCCAGCAGCTTGTTTGCGGGGGGGCCGACAGATACGCAGTATTTT. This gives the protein CASSLFAGGPTDTQYF.

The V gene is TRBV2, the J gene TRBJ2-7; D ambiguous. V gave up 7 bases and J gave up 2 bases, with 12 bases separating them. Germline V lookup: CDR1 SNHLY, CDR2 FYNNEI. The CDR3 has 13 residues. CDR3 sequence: CASKNSQTYEQYF. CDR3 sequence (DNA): TGTGCCAGCAAGAACTCCCAGACCTACGAGCAGTACTTC.

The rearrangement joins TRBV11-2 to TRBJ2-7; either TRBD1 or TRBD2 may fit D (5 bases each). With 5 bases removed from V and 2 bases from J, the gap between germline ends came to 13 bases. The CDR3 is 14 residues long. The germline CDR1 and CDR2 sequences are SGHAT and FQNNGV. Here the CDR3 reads CASSPDRGAYEQYF. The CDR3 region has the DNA TGTGCCAGCAGCCCCGACCGAGGGGCCTACGAGCAGTACTTC.